This T cell receptor (beta chain) was documented in a study of T cell responses to AZD1222 COVID-19 vaccine. Remarks on this clone: Antigen unknown.

Notes on the study in general: Repertoire sampling happened only post peak T cell response. Spike-wide coverage was observed for vaccine-associated CD4 TCRs, with dominant responses at 160-218 and 743-854.

The repertoire was sequenced with immunoSEQ multiplex PCR; TCRdb's copy has only in-frame clones and lacks some. In the table there are approximately 90,000 clones, roughly nine tenths of which are singletons. With V trimmed by 6 bases and J by 2 bases, 8 bases remained unmatched. This CDR3 has 15 amino acids. Germline V gene data show CDR1 as MNHEY and CDR2 as SMNVEV (reference sequence). Sequenced material: peripheral blood, taken on day 0 of AZD1222 vaccination. The sequence derives from an adult in good health. The chain joins TRBV27 to TRBJ2-7; 9 positions match TRBD1. The CDR3 spells CASRPGTGSTYEQYF. The CDR3 DNA sequence: TGTGCCAGCAGGCCGGGGACAGGGAGTACCTACGAGCAGTACTTC.